A selection of T cell receptor beta chains follows, all from one sample in a study of blood T cell repertoires in COVID-19. The assay was immunoSEQ multiplex PCR, and TCRdb's table has in-frame clones only and misses some. The sample includes about 210,000 clones, 84% of them seen just once. Sequencing was done on a sample of peripheral blood. The receptors come from a woman aged 45-65 years with active or convalescent COVID-19. The CDR3 runs from the conserved cysteine through the conserved F or W. Rows give clone size only sometimes, using once, few, many, or a class for an expanded clone.

j_call v_call clone_size cdr3_aa
TRBJ2-6 TRBV19 - CASDRTDNAGANVLTF
TRBJ1-5 TRBV5-6 once CASSEGQGGLYSNQPQHF
TRBJ1-2 TRBV28 - CASSLSAVMVSGYTF
TRBJ1-3 TRBV6-5 - CASQSGVSGNTIYF
TRBJ2-5 TRBV11-2 - CASSLLKGLSETQYF
TRBJ1-2 TRBV9 once CASSSSTGGYGYTF
TRBJ2-1 TRBV10-2 once CASKRGVDPGEQFF
TRBJ1-2 TRBV5-4 - CASSPDRGENGYTF
TRBJ2-3 TRBV7-6 - CASSLGSSASTDTQYF
TRBJ1-1 TRBV18 - CASSPQPQDRNTEAFF
TRBJ2-3 TRBV27 - CASRRRGGTDTQYF
TRBJ1-1 TRBV5-1 once CASSLVAGVDTEAFF
TRBJ1-1 TRBV6-1 - CASSEREGRGEAFF
TRBJ2-1 TRBV2 once CASRGTSGTNEQFF
TRBJ2-3 TRBV5-5 - CASSLVRASGLFTDTQYF
TRBJ1-6 TRBV27 - CASSPHNSPLHF
TRBJ2-7 TRBV30 once CAWSRYTSGRSHEQYF
TRBJ1-6 TRBV6-5 - CASSYARNQASPLHF
TRBJ2-1 TRBV11-3 - CASSLGIAGGKYNEQFF
TRBJ1-6 TRBV21-1 - CASSPLGHNSPLHF